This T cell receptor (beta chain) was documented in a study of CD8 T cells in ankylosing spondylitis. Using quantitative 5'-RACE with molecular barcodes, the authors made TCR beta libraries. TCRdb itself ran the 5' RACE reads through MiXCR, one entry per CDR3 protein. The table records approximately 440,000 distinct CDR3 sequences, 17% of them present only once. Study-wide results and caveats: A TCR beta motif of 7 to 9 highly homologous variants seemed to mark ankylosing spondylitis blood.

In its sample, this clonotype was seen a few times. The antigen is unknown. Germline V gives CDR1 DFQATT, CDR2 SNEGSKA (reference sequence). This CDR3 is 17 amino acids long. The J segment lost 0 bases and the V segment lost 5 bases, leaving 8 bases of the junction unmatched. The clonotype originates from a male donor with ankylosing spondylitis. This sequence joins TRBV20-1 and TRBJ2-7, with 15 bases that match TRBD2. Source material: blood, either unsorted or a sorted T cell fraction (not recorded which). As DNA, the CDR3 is TGCAGTGCTCCTCGGACTAGCGGGAGGGCCCTCTCCTACGAGCAGTACTTC. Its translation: CSAPRTSGRALSYEQYF.